Below are 7 T cell receptor beta chains sequenced from a single sample in a study of beta chain features in type 1 diabetes. Study conclusions and caveats: Shorter TCRB CDR3s, moderately but significantly so, were found in Type 1 diabetes patients in all four CD4+ subsets.

Which antigens these TCRs recognize remains unknown. All of the isolated RNA was reverse transcribed, so expressed TCRB transcripts were sequenced. Produced via immunoSEQ multiplex PCR; TCRdb's table is partial and in-frame only. Of under 300,000 clones in the sample, about 15% were seen once. The sample comprised naive CD4+ T cells from blood. These receptors all stem from a man aged 25 to 45 with type 1 diabetes.

This clone was observed a few times. The chain recombines TRBV7-2 with TRBJ2-1, with D uncertain. The CDR3 is 14 residues long. V gave up 3 bases and J gave up 8 bases, with 14 bases separating them. Germline V CDR1 and CDR2: SGHTA, FQGNSA. This CDR3 reads CASSLGPAKDEQFF. CDR3 nucleotide sequence: TGTGCCAGCAGCTTGGGTCCAGCGAAGGATGAGCAGTTCTTC.

This clone was seen a handful of times. The chain links TRBV11-2 to TRBJ1-1, with TRBD1 identical over 7 bases. This CDR3 has 12 amino acids. Germline V gene sequence: CDR1 SGHAT, CDR2 FQNNGV. V gave up 5 bases and J gave up 10 bases; unmatched junction bases: 7. The CDR3 spells CASSPDREGAFF. CDR3 DNA: TGTGCCAGCAGCCCCGACAGGGAAGGAGCTTTCTTT.

In its sample, this clone was seen a few times. The V and J genes are TRBV5-1 and TRBJ2-7, with a weak D call TRBD1 (5 bases). The CDR3 is 15 amino acids. Deletions cut 3 bases from V and 3 bases from J, with 16 bases between. Germline loops: CDR1 SGHRS, CDR2 YFSETQ. CDR3 in amino acids: CASSWGITTGYEQYF. The CDR3 region has the DNA TGCGCCAGCAGCTGGGGAATCACCACAGGCTACGAGCAGTACTTC.

This clone was seen a handful of times. V usage is TRBV6-5 and J usage is TRBJ2-7; D is unresolved. V shed 5 bases and J shed 2 bases, with 10 bases lying between them. The CDR3 covers 13 residues. Germline CDR1 reads MNHEY; CDR2 reads SVGAGI. This CDR3 reads CASSALGPYEQYF. CDR3 nucleotide sequence: TGTGCCAGCAGTGCCCTGGGCCCCTACGAGCAGTACTTC.

This clone was observed a few times. The chain couples TRBV7-9 to TRBJ1-2, with a possible D match to TRBD1 (5 bases). The CDR3 runs 15 residues. Trimming took off 0 bases at V and 4 bases at J, with 12 bases between the two ends. Germline assignment: CDR1 SEHNR and CDR2 FQNEAQ (reference sequence). CDR3 in amino acids: CASSLAEGQGYGYTF. CDR3 DNA: TGTGCCAGCAGCTTAGCGGAGGGGCAGGGCTATGGCTACACCTTC.

J is TRBJ2-1 and V is TRBV5-1; D might be TRBD2 (7 bases). This CDR3 has 15 residues. The V and J ends lost 4 bases and 5 bases respectively, with 16 bases between them. CDR1 is SGHRS, CDR2 YFSETQ, per germline. CDR3 bases: TGCGCCAGCAGCCGCGGGGGAGGGGGAGACAATGAGCAGTTCTTC. The encoded protein is CASSRGGGGDNEQFF.

The chain has TRBV11-1 and TRBJ2-1; D not certain. The CDR3 totals 13 residues. The germline V gene has CDR1 SGHAT and CDR2 FQDESV (reference sequence). V was pared by 0 bases and J by 11 bases, with 11 bases between. The CDR3 DNA reads TGTGCCAGCAGCTTAGCGGTGCCAGTCCAGCAGTTCTTC. Residues: CASSLAVPVQQFF.